This TCR beta chain came from a study of post-analysis software for immune sequencing data. TCR beta cDNA libraries included unique molecular identifiers. TCRdb recomputed calls from the PCR reads with MiXCR, one row per CDR3 protein. In the table there are more than 350,000 distinct CDR3 sequences, less than 40% of which are singletons. The sample taken for sequencing was blood. The sequence was obtained from a girl aged 2-9 years with multiple sclerosis.

CDR3 loop: CASSQDWAAGTLDTQYF. As DNA, the CDR3 is TGCGCCAGCAGCCAAGATTGGGCCGCAGGGACGCTGGATACGCAGTATTTT. The rearrangement uses TRBV4-1 and TRBJ2-3; D tentatively fits TRBD1 or TRBD2 (5 bases each). The CDR3 has 17 amino acids. Germline CDR1 reads MGHRA; CDR2 reads YSYEKL. V was clipped by 0 bases and J by 6 bases, with 19 bases between them.